Listed below are T cell receptor beta chains from one sample, sequenced in a study of blood T cell repertoires in COVID-19. The repertoire was sequenced with immunoSEQ multiplex PCR; TCRdb's copy has only in-frame clones and lacks some. The repertoire includes under 250,000 clones, about four fifths of them detected once, and more than 7% sits in the top ten. The sequenced sample consisted of peripheral blood. These receptors all stem from an elderly man with acute or convalescent COVID-19. The CDR3 runs from the conserved cysteine through the conserved F or W. Fields, in order: clone size, V gene, J gene, D gene, CDR3 DNA, CDR3 protein. D genes are given only for firm matches. Clone size is not always given. Where it is, it says once, few, many or a class for expanded clones.

NA	TRBV6-5	TRBJ1-5	TRBD1	TGTGCCAGCACCGGGCCGGGACAGGGCGTGCAGCCCCAGCATTTT	CASTGPGQGVQPQHF
NA	TRBV4-1	TRBJ1-5	NA	TGCGCCAGCAGCCAAGATGGGTACAGGGTCTATAATCAGCCCCAGCATTTT	CASSQDGYRVYNQPQHF
NA	TRBV11-2	TRBJ2-7	TRBD2	TGTGCCAGCAGCTTAGTTAGCGGGGCCCTCTCCTACGAGCAGTACTTC	CASSLVSGALSYEQYF
NA	TRBV5-1	TRBJ1-3	NA	TGCGCCAGCAGCTTCCAGGGTGGGGGAAACACCATATATTTT	CASSFQGGGNTIYF
NA	TRBV5-1	TRBJ1-4	TRBD1	TGCGCCAGCAGCTTGGAAGGGGGCAGCCTTAATGAAAAACTGTTTTTT	CASSLEGGSLNEKLFF
NA	TRBV9	TRBJ1-5	TRBD1	TGTGCCAGCAGTCCGGGGGTGGGACAGGTTAGTCAGCCCCAGCATTTT	CASSPGVGQVSQPQHF
NA	TRBV19	TRBJ1-5	TRBD1	TGTGCCAGTAGTACCGACAGGGGGCCTCAGCCCCAGCATTTT	CASSTDRGPQPQHF
NA	TRBV4-1	TRBJ2-7	TRBD2	TGCGCCAGCAGCCAAGAATGGCGGGGGGACTACGAGCAGTACTTC	CASSQEWRGDYEQYF
NA	TRBV9	TRBJ2-1	TRBD2	TGTGCCAGCAGCACCCTTTCGGGGGGGGATGAGCAGTTCTTC	CASSTLSGGDEQFF
NA	TRBV3-1/TRBV3-2	TRBJ1-1	NA	TGTGCCAGCAGCTACGGGACACCTAACACTGAAGCTTTCTTT	CASSYGTPNTEAFF
NA	TRBV15	TRBJ2-7	TRBD2	TGTGCCACCAGCAGAGACACCCTAGCGGGGATTAGCGAGCAGTACTTC	CATSRDTLAGISEQYF
NA	TRBV19	TRBJ2-2	NA	TGTGCCAGTAGTATAGGAAGTGGGCGAGTGGCCGGGGAGCTGTTTTTT	CASSIGSGRVAGELFF
few	TRBV30	TRBJ2-2	NA	TGTGCCTGGAGTGTACGAGCGTACGGGGAGCTGTTTTTT	CAWSVRAYGELFF
NA	TRBV18	TRBJ2-3	TRBD1	TGTGCCAGCTCACCCCGGACAGGGGTGTCGGATACGCAGTATTTT	CASSPRTGVSDTQYF
NA	TRBV5-1	TRBJ2-6	TRBD1	TGCGCCAGCAGGGGGGGACAGGGGCTCACTGGGGCCAACGTCCTGACTTTC	CASRGGQGLTGANVLTF
NA	TRBV5-1	TRBJ2-1	NA	TGCGCCAGCAGCATGGGACATTACAATGAGCAGTTCTTC	CASSMGHYNEQFF
NA	TRBV3-1/TRBV3-2	TRBJ1-6	NA	TGTGCCAGCAGCCAAGGAGTCATTCTCAATTCACCCCTCCACTTT	CASSQGVILNSPLHF
NA	TRBV9	TRBJ2-7	NA	TGTGCCAGCAGCGTAGCTGGCAGGGTCTTCGACGAGCAGTACTTC	CASSVAGRVFDEQYF
few	TRBV5-6	TRBJ2-7	TRBD1	TGTGCCAGCAGCTTTGCTCTTGGGGGGACAGGCGAGCAGTACTTC	CASSFALGGTGEQYF
once	TRBV11-2	TRBJ1-1	NA	TGTGCCAGCAGCTTTGGTGTCATGCGGTGGAAGAACACTGAAGCTTTCTTT	CASSFGVMRWKNTEAFF
few	TRBV6-5	TRBJ2-7	NA	TGTGCCAGCAGAACCGACAGGATGAGCTACGAGCAGTACTTC	CASRTDRMSYEQYF
NA	TRBV28	TRBJ1-2	NA	TGTGCCAGCAGTTTATTTGTGGAGAAGGATGGCTACACCTTC	CASSLFVEKDGYTF